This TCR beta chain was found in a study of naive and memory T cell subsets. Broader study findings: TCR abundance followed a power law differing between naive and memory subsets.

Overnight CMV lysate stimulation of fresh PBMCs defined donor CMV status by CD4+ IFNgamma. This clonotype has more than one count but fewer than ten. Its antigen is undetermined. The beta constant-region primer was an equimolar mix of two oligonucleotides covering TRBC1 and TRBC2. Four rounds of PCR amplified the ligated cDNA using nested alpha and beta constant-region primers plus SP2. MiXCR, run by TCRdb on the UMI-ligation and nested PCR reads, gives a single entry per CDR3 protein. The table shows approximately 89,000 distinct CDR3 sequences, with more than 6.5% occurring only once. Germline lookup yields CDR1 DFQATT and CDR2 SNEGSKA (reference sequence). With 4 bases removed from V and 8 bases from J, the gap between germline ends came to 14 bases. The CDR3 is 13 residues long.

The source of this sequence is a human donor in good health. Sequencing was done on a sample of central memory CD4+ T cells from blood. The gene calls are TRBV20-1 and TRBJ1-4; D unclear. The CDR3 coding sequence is TGCAGTGCTAATGAGGCGTTACGAGAAAAACTGTTTTTT. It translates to CSANEALREKLFF.